The 2 T cell receptor beta chains presented below share a single source sample, sequenced in a study of blood T cell repertoires in COVID-19 (dated by TCRdb to between 2020 and 2021). The receptor library was made with the immunoSEQ multiplex PCR assay. TCRdb took over this immuneACCESS table, retaining in-frame rearrangements with V and J assigned. Such tables are incomplete; in checked studies, under half of the missing clones stem from an unresolved V gene, and the remainder is unexplained. The sample data list approximately 72,000 clones, and approximately 85% of these were observed just once. The top ten clonotypes cover 35% of the sample. Source material: peripheral blood. Source of these receptors: an elderly woman with active or convalescent COVID-19.

This clone was found once. The chain joins TRBV9 to TRBJ1-6; TRBD1 matches 8 bases. Unmatched junction bases numbered 6, after V lost 0 bases and J lost 10 bases. CDR3 length equals 15 residues. Germline lookup yields CDR1 SGDLS and CDR2 YYNGEE. The CDR3 spells CASSVEGQGGSPLHF. DNA for the CDR3: TGTGCCAGCAGCGTAGAAGGACAGGGTGGATCACCCCTCCACTTT.

V is TRBV9 and J is TRBJ2-6; perhaps TRBD1 as D (6 bases). CDR3 length equals 17 residues. With 0 bases removed from V and 3 bases from J, the gap between germline ends came to 13 bases. Germline V lookup: CDR1 SGDLS, CDR2 YYNGEE. CDR3 DNA: TGTGCCAGCAGCGTAGCCGGACAGTTAGTTGGGGCCAACGTCCTGACTTTC. This sequence encodes CASSVAGQLVGANVLTF.